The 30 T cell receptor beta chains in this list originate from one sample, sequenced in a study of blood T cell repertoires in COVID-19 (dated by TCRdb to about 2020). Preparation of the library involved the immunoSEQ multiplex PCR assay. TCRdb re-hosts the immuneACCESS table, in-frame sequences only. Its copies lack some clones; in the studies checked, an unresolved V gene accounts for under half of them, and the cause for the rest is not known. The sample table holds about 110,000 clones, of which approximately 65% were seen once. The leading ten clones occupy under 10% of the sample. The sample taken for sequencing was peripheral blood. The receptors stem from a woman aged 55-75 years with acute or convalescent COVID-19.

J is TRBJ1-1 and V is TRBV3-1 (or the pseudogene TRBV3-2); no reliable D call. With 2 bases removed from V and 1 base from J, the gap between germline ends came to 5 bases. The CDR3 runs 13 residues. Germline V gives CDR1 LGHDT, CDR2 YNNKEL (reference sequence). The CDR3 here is CASSQSRNTEAFF. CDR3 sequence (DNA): TGTGCCAGCAGCCAAAGTAGGAACACTGAAGCTTTCTTT.

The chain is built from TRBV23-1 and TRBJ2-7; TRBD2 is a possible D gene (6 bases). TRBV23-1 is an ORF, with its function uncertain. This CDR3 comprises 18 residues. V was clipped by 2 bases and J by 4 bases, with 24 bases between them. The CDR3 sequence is CASSQTRMGGVLKYEQYF. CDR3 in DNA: TGCGCCAGCAGTCAAACCCGAATGGGAGGTGTTTTGAAGTACGAGCAGTACTTC.

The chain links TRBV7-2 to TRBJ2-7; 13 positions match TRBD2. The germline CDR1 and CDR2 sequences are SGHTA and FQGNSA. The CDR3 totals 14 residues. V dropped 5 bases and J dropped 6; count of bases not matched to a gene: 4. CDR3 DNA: TGTGCCAGCAGCCGGGGACTAGCGGGGTCCGAGCAGTACTTC. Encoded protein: CASSRGLAGSEQYF. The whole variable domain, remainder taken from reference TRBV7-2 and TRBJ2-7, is GAGVSQSPSNKVTEKGKDVELRCDPISGHTALYWYRQSLGQGLEFLIYFQGNSAPDKSGLPSDRFSAERTGGSVSTLTIQRTQQEDSAVYLCASSRGLAGSEQYFGPGTRLTVT.

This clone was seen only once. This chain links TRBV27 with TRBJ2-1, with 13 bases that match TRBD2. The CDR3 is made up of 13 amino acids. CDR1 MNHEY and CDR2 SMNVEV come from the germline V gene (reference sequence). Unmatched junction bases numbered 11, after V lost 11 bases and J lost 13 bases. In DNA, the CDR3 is TGTGCCGTCAAAACGACTAGCGGGGGGTCCCAGTTCTTC. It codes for CAVKTTSGGSQFF.

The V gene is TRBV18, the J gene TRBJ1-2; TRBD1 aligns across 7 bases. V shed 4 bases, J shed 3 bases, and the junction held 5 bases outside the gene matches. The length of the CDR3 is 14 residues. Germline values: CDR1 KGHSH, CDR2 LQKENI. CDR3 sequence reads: CASSRTGTDYGYTF. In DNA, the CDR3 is TGTGCCAGCTCACGGACCGGGACAGACTATGGCTACACCTTC.

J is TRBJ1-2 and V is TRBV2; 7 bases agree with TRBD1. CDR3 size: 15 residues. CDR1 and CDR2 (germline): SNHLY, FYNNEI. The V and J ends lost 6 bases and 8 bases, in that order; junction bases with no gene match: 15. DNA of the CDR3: TGTGCCAGCAGAGACCTTACAGGGGCAATGGGAGGCTACACCTTC. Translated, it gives CASRDLTGAMGGYTF. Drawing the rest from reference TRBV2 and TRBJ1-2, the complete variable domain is EPEVTQTPSHQVTQMGQEVILRCVPISNHLYFYWYRQILGQKVEFLVSFYNNEISEKSEIFDDQFSVERPDGSNFTLKIRSTKLEDSAMYFCASRDLTGAMGGYTFGSGTRLTVV.

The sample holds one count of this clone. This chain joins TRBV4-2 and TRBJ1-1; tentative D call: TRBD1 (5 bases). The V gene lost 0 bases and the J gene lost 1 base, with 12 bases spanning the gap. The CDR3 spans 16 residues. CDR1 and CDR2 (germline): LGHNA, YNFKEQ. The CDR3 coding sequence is TGTGCCAGCAGCCAAGACCGTGGGGCAGGGAACACTGAAGCTTTCTTT. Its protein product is CASSQDRGAGNTEAFF.

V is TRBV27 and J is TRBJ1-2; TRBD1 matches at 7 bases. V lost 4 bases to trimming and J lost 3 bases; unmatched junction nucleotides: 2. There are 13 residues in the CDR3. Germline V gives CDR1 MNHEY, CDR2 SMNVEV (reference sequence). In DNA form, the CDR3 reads TGTGCCAGCAGTTACGGGACAGACTATGGCTACACCTTC. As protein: CASSYGTDYGYTF.

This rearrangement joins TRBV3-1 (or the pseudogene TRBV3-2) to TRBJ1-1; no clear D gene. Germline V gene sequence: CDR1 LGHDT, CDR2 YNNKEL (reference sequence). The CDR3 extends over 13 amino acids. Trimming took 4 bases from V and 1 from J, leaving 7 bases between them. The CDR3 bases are TGTGCCAGCAGCCCCTTTTGGAACACTGAAGCTTTCTTT. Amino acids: CASSPFWNTEAFF.

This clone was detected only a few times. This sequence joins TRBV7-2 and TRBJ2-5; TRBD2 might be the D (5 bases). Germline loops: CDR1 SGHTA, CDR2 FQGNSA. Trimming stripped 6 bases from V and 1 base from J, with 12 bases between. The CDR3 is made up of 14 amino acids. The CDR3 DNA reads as TGTGCCAGCAGGCGTCCCGGGGTCCAAGAGACCCAGTACTTC. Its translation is CASRRPGVQETQYF.

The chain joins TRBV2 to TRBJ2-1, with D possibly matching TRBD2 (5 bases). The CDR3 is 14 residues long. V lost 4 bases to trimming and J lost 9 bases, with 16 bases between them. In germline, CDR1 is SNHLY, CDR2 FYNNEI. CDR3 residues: CASSGSIIGGEQFF. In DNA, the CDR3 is TGTGCCAGCAGTGGAAGTATCATTGGAGGTGAGCAGTTCTTC.

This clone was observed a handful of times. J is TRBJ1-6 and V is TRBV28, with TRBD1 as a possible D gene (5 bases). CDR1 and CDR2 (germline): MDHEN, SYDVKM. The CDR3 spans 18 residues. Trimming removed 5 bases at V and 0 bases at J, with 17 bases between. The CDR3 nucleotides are TGTGCCAGCAGTGGGCCGAAGGGGCAGAGCTCCTATAATTCACCCCTCCACTTT. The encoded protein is CASSGPKGQSSYNSPLHF.

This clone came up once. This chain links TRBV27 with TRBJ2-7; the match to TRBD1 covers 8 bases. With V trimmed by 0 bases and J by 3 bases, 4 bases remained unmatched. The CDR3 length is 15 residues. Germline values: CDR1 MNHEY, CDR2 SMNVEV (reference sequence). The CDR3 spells CASSLSAGGVYEQYF. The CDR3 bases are TGTGCCAGCAGTTTATCTGCAGGGGGCGTCTACGAGCAGTACTTC.

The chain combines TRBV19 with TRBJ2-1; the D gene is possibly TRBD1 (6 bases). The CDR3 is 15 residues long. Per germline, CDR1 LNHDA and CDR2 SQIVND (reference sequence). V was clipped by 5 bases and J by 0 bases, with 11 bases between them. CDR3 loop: CASSQGTVSYNEQFF. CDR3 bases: TGTGCCAGTAGTCAGGGGACGGTCTCCTACAATGAGCAGTTCTTC.

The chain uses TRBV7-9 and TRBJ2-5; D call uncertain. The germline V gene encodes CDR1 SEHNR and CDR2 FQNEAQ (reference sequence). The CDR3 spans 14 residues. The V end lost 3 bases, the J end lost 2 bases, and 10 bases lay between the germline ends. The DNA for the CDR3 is TGTGCCAGCAGCTTTAGCCCTACGCAAGAGACCCAGTACTTC. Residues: CASSFSPTQETQYF. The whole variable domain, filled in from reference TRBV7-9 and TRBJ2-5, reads DTGVSQNPRHKITKRGQNVTFRCDPISEHNRLYWYRQTLGQGPEFLTYFQNEAQLEKSRLLSDRFSAERPKGSFSTLEIQRTEQGDSAMYLCASSFSPTQETQYFGPGTRLLVL.

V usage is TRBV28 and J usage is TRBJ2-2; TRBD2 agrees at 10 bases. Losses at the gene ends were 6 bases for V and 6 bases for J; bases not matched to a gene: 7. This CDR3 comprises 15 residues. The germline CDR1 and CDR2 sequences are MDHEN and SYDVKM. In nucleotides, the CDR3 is TGTGCCAGCAGAGCCAGCGGGGGGGCGGCCGGGGAGCTGTTTTTT. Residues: CASRASGGAAGELFF. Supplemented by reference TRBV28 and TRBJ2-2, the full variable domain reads DVKVTQSSRYLVKRTGEKVFLECVQDMDHENMFWYRQDPGLGLRLIYFSYDVKMKEKGDIPEGYSVSREKKERFSLILESASTNQTSMYLCASRASGGAAGELFFGEGSRLTVL.

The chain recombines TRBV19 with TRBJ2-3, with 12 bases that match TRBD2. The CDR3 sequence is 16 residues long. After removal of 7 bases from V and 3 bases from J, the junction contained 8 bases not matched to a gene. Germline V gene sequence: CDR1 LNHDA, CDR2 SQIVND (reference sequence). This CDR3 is CASTRLAGVLTDTQYF. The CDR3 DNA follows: TGTGCCAGTACCAGACTAGCGGGGGTTTTAACAGATACGCAGTATTTT.

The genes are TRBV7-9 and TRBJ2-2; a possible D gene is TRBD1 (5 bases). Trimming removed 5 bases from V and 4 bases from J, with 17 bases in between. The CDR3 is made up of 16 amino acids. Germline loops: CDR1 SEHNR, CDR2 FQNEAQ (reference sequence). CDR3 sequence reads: CASSLQVTAGTGELFF. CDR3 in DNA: TGTGCCAGCAGCCTCCAGGTGACAGCTGGCACCGGGGAGCTGTTTTTT.

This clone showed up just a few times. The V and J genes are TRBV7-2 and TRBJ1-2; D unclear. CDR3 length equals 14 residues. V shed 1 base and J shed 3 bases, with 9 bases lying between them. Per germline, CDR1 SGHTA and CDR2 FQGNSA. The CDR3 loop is CASSLEPAYYGYTF. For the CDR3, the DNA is TGTGCCAGCAGCTTAGAGCCAGCGTACTATGGCTACACCTTC.

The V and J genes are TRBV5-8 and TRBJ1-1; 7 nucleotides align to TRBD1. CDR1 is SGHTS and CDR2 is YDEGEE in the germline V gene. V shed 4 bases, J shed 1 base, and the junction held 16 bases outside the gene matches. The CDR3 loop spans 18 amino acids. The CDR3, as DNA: TGTGCCAGCAGCGCCAGAATCCGAGTAGACAGGGAGAACACTGAAGCTTTCTTT. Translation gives CASSARIRVDRENTEAFF.

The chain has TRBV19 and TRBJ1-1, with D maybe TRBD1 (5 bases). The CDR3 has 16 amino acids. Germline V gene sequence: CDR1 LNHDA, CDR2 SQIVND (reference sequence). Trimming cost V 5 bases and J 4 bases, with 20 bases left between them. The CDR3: CASSPPPRGVGTEAFF. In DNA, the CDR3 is TGTGCCAGTAGTCCACCCCCAAGGGGTGTTGGCACTGAAGCTTTCTTT.

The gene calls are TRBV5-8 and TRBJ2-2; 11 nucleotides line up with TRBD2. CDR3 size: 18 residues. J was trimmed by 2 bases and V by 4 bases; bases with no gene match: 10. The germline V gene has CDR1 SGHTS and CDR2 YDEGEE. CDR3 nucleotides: TGTGCCAGCAGCCCTGGGGCTAGCGGGGGGATAAACACCGGGGAGCTGTTTTTT. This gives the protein CASSPGASGGINTGELFF.

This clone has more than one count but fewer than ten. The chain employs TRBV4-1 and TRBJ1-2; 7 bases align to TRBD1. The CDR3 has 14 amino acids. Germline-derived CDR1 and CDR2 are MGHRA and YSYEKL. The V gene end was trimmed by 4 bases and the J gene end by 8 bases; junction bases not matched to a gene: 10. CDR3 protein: CASSRRERGPGYTF. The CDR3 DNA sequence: TGCGCCAGCAGCCGGCGAGAGAGGGGGCCGGGCTACACCTTC.

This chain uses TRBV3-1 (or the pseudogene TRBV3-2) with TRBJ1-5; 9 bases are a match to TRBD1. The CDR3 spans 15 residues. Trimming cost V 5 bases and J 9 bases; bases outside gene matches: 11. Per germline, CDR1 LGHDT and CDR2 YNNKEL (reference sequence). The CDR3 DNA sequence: TGTGCCAGCAGCTTTCAAGGACAGGGGAGATGGCCCCAGCATTTT. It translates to CASSFQGQGRWPQHF.

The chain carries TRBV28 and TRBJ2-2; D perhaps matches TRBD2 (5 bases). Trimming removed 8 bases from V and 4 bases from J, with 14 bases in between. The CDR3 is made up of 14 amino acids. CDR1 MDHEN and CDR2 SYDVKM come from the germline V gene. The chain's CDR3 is CASVLGSGTGELFF. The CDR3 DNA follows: TGTGCCAGCGTTTTGGGGAGCGGCACCGGGGAGCTGTTTTTT.

The CDR3 protein is CAISQGPNTEAFF. As DNA, the CDR3 is TGTGCCATCAGCCAGGGCCCGAACACTGAAGCTTTCTTT. The chain recombines TRBV10-3 with TRBJ1-1, with D possibly matching TRBD1 (5 bases). This CDR3 has 13 residues. V gave up 6 bases and J gave up 1 base, with 9 bases separating them. Germline CDR1 is ENHRY and CDR2 is SYGVKD.

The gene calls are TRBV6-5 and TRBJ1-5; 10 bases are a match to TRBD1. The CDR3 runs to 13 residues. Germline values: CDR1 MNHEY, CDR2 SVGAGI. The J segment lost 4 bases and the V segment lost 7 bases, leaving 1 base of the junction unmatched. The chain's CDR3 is CASTGQGNQPQHF. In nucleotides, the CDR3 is TGTGCCAGCACGGGACAGGGGAATCAGCCCCAGCATTTT.

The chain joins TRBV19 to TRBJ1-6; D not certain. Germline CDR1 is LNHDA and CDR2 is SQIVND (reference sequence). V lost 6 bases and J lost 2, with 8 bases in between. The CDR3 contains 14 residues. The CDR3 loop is CASRAGAYNSPLHF. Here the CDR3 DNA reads TGTGCCAGTAGGGCAGGTGCCTATAATTCACCCCTCCACTTT.

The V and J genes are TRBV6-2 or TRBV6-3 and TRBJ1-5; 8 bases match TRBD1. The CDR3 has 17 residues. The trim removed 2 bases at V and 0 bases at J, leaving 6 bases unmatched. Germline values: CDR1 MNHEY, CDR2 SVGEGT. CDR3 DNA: TGTGCCAGCAGTTACCATACAGGACAGGGTAGCAATCAGCCCCAGCATTTT. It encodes CASSYHTGQGSNQPQHF.

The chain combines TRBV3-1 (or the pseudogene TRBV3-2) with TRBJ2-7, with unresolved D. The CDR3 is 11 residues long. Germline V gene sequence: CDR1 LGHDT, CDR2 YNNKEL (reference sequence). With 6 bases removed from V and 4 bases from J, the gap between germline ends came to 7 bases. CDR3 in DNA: TGTGCCAGCAGTCGTATGTACGAGCAGTACTTC. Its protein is CASSRMYEQYF.